The 22 T cell receptor beta chains below all came from one sample that was sequenced in a study of OX40 agonist ivuxolimab in advanced cancers. Assay used: immunoSEQ multiplex PCR; TCRdb lists only in-frame clones, some missing. The repertoire includes around 70,000 clones, 85% of them detected once, and around 1.7% sits in the top ten. The sample consisted of CD4+ or CD8+ T cells sorted from blood, taken in a trial of the OX40 agonist ivuxolimab. These receptors originate from an adult with an advanced solid tumor such as melanoma, head and neck, liver or kidney cancer.

This clone has more than one count but fewer than ten. The chain joins TRBV9 to TRBJ1-5, with no clear D. Germline lookup yields CDR1 SGDLS and CDR2 YYNGEE. V was pared by 0 bases and J by 3 bases, with 10 bases between. The CDR3 sequence is 15 residues long. The CDR3 nucleotides read TGTGCCAGCAGCGTAGATCCAGCTATCAATCAGCCCCAGCATTTT. It translates to CASSVDPAINQPQHF.

The chain uses TRBV5-4 and TRBJ1-2; no definite D call. V lost 1 base and J lost 3, with 16 bases in between. The CDR3 totals 16 residues. Looked up from germline, CDR1 is SGHNT and CDR2 is YYREEE (reference sequence). The CDR3 DNA reads TGTGCCAGCAGCTTGAGCTCCTGGCTACTTGACTATGGCTACACCTTC. Translated, it gives CASSLSSWLLDYGYTF.

CDR3 sequence: CASSSYARDRAYGYTF. The DNA of the CDR3 is TGTGCCAGCAGCTCCTACGCCCGGGACAGGGCTTATGGCTACACCTTC. The rearrangement links TRBV7-9 to TRBJ1-2; 9 bases agree with TRBD1. The length of the CDR3 is 16 residues. From germline, CDR1 is SEHNR and CDR2 FQNEAQ (reference sequence). Losses at the gene ends were 4 bases for V and 5 bases for J; bases not matched to a gene: 11.

This clone was seen a handful of times. The rearrangement joins TRBV18 to TRBJ1-4; TRBD1 is a possible D gene (5 bases). Germline assignment: CDR1 KGHSH and CDR2 LQKENI. Trimming removed 3 bases from V and 5 bases from J, with 16 bases in between. The CDR3 runs 16 residues. CDR3 residues: CASSPTWGEENEKLFF. CDR3 nucleotide sequence: TGTGCCAGCTCACCGACATGGGGGGAGGAGAATGAAAAACTGTTTTTT. Full variable domain (remainder filled in from reference TRBV18 and TRBJ1-4): NAGVMQNPRHLVRRRGQEARLRCSPMKGHSHVYWYRQLPEEGLKFMVYLQKENIIDESGMPKERFSAEFPKEGPSILRIQQVVRGDSAAYFCASSPTWGEENEKLFFGSGTQLSVL.

This chain uses TRBV28 with TRBJ1-1; D perhaps matches TRBD1 (6 bases). V was trimmed by 2 bases and J by 11 bases, leaving 21 bases between them. This CDR3 is built from 15 residues. The germline gives CDR1 MDHEN, CDR2 SYDVKM. Here the CDR3 DNA reads TGTGCCAGCAGTTTAAGGGGGGGACCGACCTTCTTGGCTTTCTTT. Its protein is CASSLRGGPTFLAFF.

As DNA, the CDR3 is TGTGCCAGCGGGACAGGGAGCCGTGGCTACACCTTC. This sequence encodes CASGTGSRGYTF. The V gene is TRBV6-5, the J gene TRBJ1-2; 9 positions agree with TRBD1. The CDR3 has 12 amino acids. Germline CDR1 is MNHEY and CDR2 is SVGAGI. After removal of 8 bases from V and 7 bases from J, the junction contained 5 bases not matched to a gene.

With respect to this clone: Other DNA sequences in the same sample also yield this CDR3. This chain links TRBV27 with TRBJ1-1; perhaps TRBD1 as D (5 bases). Between the trimmed V and J ends, which lost 3 bases and 5 bases, there was a span of 13 bases. CDR3 length: 14 amino acids. The V gene's germline CDR1 is MNHEY and CDR2 SMNVEV (reference sequence). CDR3 DNA sequence: TGTGCCAGCAGTTTTAACCCGGGGGGGACTGAAGCTTTCTTT. Translated: CASSFNPGGTEAFF.

The chain carries TRBV7-3 and TRBJ2-1; 7 bases match TRBD2. Germline values: CDR1 SGHTA, CDR2 FQGTGA. The CDR3 has 12 amino acids. CDR3 DNA: TGTGCGAGCGGGGACGGCTACCGGACGCAGTTCTTC. It encodes CASGDGYRTQFF.

J is TRBJ2-3 and V is TRBV5-1, with a possible D match to TRBD1 (5 bases). Germline CDR1 SGHRS, CDR2 YFSETQ. Trimming pared 3 bases from V and 8 bases from J, leaving 22 bases between. There are 16 residues in the CDR3. CDR3 nucleotide sequence: TGCGCCAGCAGCTGGGGTGGGGCCCAGGGTAGTGGTACGCAGTATTTT. This encodes CASSWGGAQGSGTQYF. Looking up the rest from reference TRBV5-1 and TRBJ2-3 gives the full variable domain: KAGVTQTPRYLIKTRGQQVTLSCSPISGHRSVSWYQQTPGQGLQFLFEYFSETQRNKGNFPGRFSGRQFSNSRSEMNVSTLELGDSALYLCASSWGGAQGSGTQYFGPGTRLTVL.

The chain joins TRBV5-6 to TRBJ2-3; D call uncertain. This CDR3 is 15 amino acids long. V lost 5 bases, J lost 0 bases, and 13 bases lay in between. Germline CDR1 is SGHDT and CDR2 is YYEEEE. The CDR3 loop reads CASSLQPSSTDTQYF. The CDR3 bases are TGTGCCAGCAGTCTTCAACCTTCTAGCACAGATACGCAGTATTTT.

The chain employs TRBV6-5 and TRBJ2-7; possibly TRBD1 for D (6 bases). Germline V gene data show CDR1 as MNHEY and CDR2 as SVGAGI. Trimming took 6 bases from V and 3 from J, leaving 12 bases between them. This CDR3 region has 13 residues. The CDR3 nucleotides read TGTGCCAGCAGATCCGGGACACACTACGAGCAGTACTTC. Its protein is CASRSGTHYEQYF.

The chain joins TRBV29-1 to TRBJ2-6, with D hard to call. The CDR3 contains 14 residues. V was trimmed by 4 bases and J by 0 bases, leaving 7 bases between them. Germline V gene sequence: CDR1 SQVTM, CDR2 ANQGSEA. The CDR3 DNA follows: TGCAGCGTTGCTCTTAGCTCTGGGGCCAACGTCCTGACTTTC. Translating it yields CSVALSSGANVLTF.

This clone was detected a few times. The chain employs TRBV7-3 and TRBJ1-1; the D gene is possibly TRBD1 (6 bases). V was cut by 7 bases and J by 1 base, with 7 bases left in between. CDR1 and CDR2 (germline): SGHTA, FQGTGA. CDR3 size: 12 residues. The CDR3, as DNA: TGTGCCAGCAAGGACAGGAACACTGAAGCTTTCTTT. This encodes CASKDRNTEAFF.

The chain uses TRBV19 and TRBJ2-5; D is perhaps TRBD1 (6 bases). The V gene lost 3 bases and the J gene lost 2 bases, with 7 bases spanning the gap. The CDR3 runs 13 residues. Germline CDR1 and CDR2: LNHDA and SQIVND (reference sequence). The CDR3 spells CASSMDRQETQYF. In nucleotides, the CDR3 is TGTGCCAGTAGTATGGACAGACAAGAGACCCAGTACTTC.

The CDR3 DNA reads as TGTGCCAGCAGTTCCTACGGGACAGGGCTCTACGAGCAGTACTTC. Its protein is CASSSYGTGLYEQYF. The chain is built from TRBV6-5 and TRBJ2-7; 9 bases map to TRBD1. V shed 4 bases and J 3 bases; nucleotides not matched to a gene: 7. Germline V lookup: CDR1 MNHEY, CDR2 SVGAGI. The CDR3 loop spans 15 amino acids.

This CDR3 reads CASSLSAPSLAGGNNEQFF. The CDR3 nucleotides are TGTGCCAGCAGCTTATCGGCCCCTTCTCTAGCGGGAGGGAACAATGAGCAGTTCTTC. The gene calls are TRBV7-8 and TRBJ2-1; 12 nucleotides match TRBD2. After removal of 2 bases from V and 5 bases from J, the junction contained 13 bases not matched to a gene. CDR1 SGHVS and CDR2 FQNEAQ come from the germline V gene. There are 19 residues in the CDR3.

V gene TRBV7-9 combines with J gene TRBJ1-4; 7 positions agree with TRBD1. With 4 bases clipped from V and 0 bases from J, the junction kept 8 bases outside the gene matches. This CDR3 comprises 17 residues. Germline V gives CDR1 SEHNR, CDR2 FQNEAQ (reference sequence). CDR3 DNA: TGTGCCAGCAGCTCTCGACAGGGTTTTCCAACTAATGAAAAACTGTTTTTT. This codes for CASSSRQGFPTNEKLFF.

This sequence joins TRBV12-1 and TRBJ2-1; TRBD2, the table's D call, was not compared with the DNA. TRBV12-1 counts as a pseudogene. The CDR3 extends over 19 amino acids. The CDR3 region is CASSYLHAFGLAGNNEQFF. The DNA of the CDR3 is TGTGCCAGCAGCTACTTACACGCATTTGGACTAGCGGGCAACAATGAGCAGTTCTTC.

This chain uses TRBV29-1 with TRBJ2-3; TRBD1 might be the D (7 bases). The ends were cut back, 8 bases at V and 3 bases at J, with 12 bases in the middle. Germline V gene sequence: CDR1 SQVTM, CDR2 ANQGSEA. CDR3 size: 12 residues. CDR3 sequence (DNA): TGCAGCTTCAGGGGGGCGACAGATACGCAGTATTTT. This encodes CSFRGATDTQYF.

This clone has just one count. The rearrangement links TRBV7-8 to TRBJ2-1, with D perhaps matching TRBD1 (6 bases). Germline-derived CDR1 and CDR2 are SGHVS and FQNEAQ. The CDR3 spans 15 residues. V was cut by 5 bases and J by 1 base, with 12 bases left in between. As DNA, the CDR3 is TGTGCCAGCAGCGTGGACAGCGGTTCCTACAATGAGCAGTTCTTC. It encodes CASSVDSGSYNEQFF. Supplemented by reference TRBV7-8 and TRBJ2-1, the full variable domain reads GAGVSQSPRYKVAKRGQDVALRCDPISGHVSLFWYQQALGQGPEFLTYFQNEAQLDKSGLPSDRFFAERPEGSVSTLKIQRTQQEDSAVYLCASSVDSGSYNEQFFGPGTRLTVL.

Concerning this clone itself: A read error may account for a junction end that differs from germline. The J gene is TRBJ2-3, the V gene TRBV7-7; 9 nucleotides match TRBD1. Looked up from germline, CDR1 is SSHAT and CDR2 is FNYEAQ (reference sequence). The CDR3 contains 15 residues. CDR3 region: CASSLSTGGADTQYF. The DNA of the CDR3 is TGTGCTAGCAGCTTATCGACAGGGGGGGCAGATACGCAGTATTTT.

The chain is built from TRBV6-5 and TRBJ2-7; TRBD2 aligns across 8 bases. V lost 3 bases and J lost 5; bases outside the gene matches: 9. CDR1 is MNHEY, CDR2 SVGAGI, per germline. CDR3 length equals 15 residues. CDR3: CASSYSLAGRNEQYF. The CDR3 DNA sequence: TGTGCCAGCAGTTATTCTTTAGCGGGAAGAAACGAGCAGTACTTC.